This TCR beta chain emerged from a study of T cell repertoires in ileal Crohn's disease. The table came from immunoSEQ multiplex PCR; TCRdb's copy has only in-frame clones and leaves some out. The data contain about 15,000 clones, approximately 78% of them singletons. The source of this sequence is an adult with Crohn's disease. Sequenced: ileal tissue.

The CDR3: CASSPAGLGNVLTF. For the CDR3, the DNA is TGTGCCAGCAGTCCCGCGGGACTAGGCAACGTCCTGACTTTC. The chain couples TRBV27 to TRBJ2-6; 8 nucleotides agree with TRBD2. With 5 bases clipped from V and 9 bases from J, the junction kept 6 bases outside the gene matches. The CDR3 has 14 residues. Germline values: CDR1 MNHEY, CDR2 SMNVEV (reference sequence). Looking up the rest from reference TRBV27 and TRBJ2-6 gives the full variable domain: EAQVTQNPRYLITVTGKKLTVTCSQNMNHEYMSWYRQDPGLGLRQIYYSMNVEVTDKGDVPEGYKVSRKEKRNFPLILESPSPNQTSLYFCASSPAGLGNVLTFGAGSRLTVL.